This T cell receptor beta chain was identified in a study of shared clonotypes between healthy human individuals. Study as a whole: Every donor yielded three CD4 naive, three CD4 memory, two CD8 naive and one CD8 memory plate. Study outcomes and limitations: The four-donor shared clonotypes exceeded non-shared clonotypes in generation probability, with non-shared ones scoring lower. Investigators expected sequencing depth to affect clonotype sharing among donors.

With regard to this clone: Its antigen is not known. Other nucleotide sequences from this sample produce the same CDR3.

It was CD45RO-negative cells, positively selected for CCR7, that made up naive CD8 cells, with terminally differentiated effector memory CD45RA+ cells excluded. Generated by immunoSEQ multiplex PCR, the TCRdb table keeps only in-frame clones and is missing some. This repertoire shows about 2.1 million clones, 85% to 95% found once; its top ten account for 1.5% to 2%. The sequenced material came from naive CD8+ T cells from PBMCs. The source is a man in his late teens or twenties in good health. Some clones in this sample may be carry-over from other donors' samples.

CDR3: CASSEGLAGVYEQYF. For the CDR3, the DNA is TGTGCCAGCAGTGAAGGACTAGCGGGAGTATACGAGCAGTACTTC. The V gene is TRBV6-1, the J gene TRBJ2-7; 12 nucleotides match TRBD2. This CDR3 spans 15 amino acids. J lost 4 bases, V lost 1 base, and 2 bases had no gene match. Germline values: CDR1 MNHNS, CDR2 SASEGT.